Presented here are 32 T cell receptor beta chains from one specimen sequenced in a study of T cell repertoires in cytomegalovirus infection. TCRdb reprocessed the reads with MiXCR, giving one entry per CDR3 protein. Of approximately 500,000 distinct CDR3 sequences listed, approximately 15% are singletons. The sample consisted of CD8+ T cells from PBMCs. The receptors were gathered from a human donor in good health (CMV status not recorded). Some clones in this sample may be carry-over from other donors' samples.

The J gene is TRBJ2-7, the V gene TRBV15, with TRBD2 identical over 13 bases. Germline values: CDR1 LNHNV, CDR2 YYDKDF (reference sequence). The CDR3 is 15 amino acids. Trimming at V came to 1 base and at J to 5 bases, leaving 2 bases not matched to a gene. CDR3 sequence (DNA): TGTGCCACCAGCAGAGGGACTAGCGGGAGCCACGAGCAGTACTTC. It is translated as CATSRGTSGSHEQYF.

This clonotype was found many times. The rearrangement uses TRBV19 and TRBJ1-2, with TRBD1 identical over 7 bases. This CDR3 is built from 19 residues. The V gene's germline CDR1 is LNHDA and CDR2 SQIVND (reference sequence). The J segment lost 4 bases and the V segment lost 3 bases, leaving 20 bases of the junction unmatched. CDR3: CASSIIARGGDPDGYGYTF. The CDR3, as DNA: TGTGCCAGTAGTATTATAGCCCGAGGGGGCGATCCCGACGGCTATGGCTACACCTTC.

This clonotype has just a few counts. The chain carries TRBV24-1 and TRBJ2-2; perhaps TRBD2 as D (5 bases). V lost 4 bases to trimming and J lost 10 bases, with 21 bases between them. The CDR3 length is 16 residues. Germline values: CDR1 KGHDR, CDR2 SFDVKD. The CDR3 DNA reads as TGTGCCACCAGTGACCCGGACTCTTATGGGCCGTCGGAGCTGTTTTTT. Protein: CATSDPDSYGPSELFF.

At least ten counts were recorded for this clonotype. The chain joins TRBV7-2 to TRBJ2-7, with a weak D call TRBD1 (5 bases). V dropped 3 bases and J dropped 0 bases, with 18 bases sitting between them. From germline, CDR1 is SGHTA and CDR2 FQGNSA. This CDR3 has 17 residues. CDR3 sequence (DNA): TGTGCCAGCAGCTTGGGGTGGGTCAGGGATAGCTCCTACGAGCAGTACTTC. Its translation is CASSLGWVRDSSYEQYF. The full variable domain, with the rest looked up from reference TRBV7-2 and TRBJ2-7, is GAGVSQSPSNKVTEKGKDVELRCDPISGHTALYWYRQSLGQGLEFLIYFQGNSAPDKSGLPSDRFSAERTGGSVSTLTIQRTQQEDSAVYLCASSLGWVRDSSYEQYFGPGTRLTVT.

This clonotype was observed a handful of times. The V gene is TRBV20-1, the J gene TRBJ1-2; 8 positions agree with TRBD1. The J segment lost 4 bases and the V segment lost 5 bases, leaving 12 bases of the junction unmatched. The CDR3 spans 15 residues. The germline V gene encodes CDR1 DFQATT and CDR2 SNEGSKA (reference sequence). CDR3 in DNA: TGCAGTGCTGTAGGACAGGGAGCACCCTTCTATGGCTACACCTTC. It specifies CSAVGQGAPFYGYTF.

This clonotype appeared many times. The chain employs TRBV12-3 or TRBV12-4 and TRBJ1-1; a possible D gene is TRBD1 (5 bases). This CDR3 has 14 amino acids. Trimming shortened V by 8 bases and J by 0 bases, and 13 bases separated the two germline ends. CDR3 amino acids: CASLPGRMNTEAFF. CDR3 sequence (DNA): TGTGCCAGCCTCCCGGGACGGATGAACACTGAAGCTTTCTTT.

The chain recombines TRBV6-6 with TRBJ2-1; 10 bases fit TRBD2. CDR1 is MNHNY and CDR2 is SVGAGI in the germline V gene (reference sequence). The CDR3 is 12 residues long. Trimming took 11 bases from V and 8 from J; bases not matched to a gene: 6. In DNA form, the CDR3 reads TGTGCCGCCGAGCGGGAGGGCGATGAGCAGTTCTTC. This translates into CAAEREGDEQFF.

The CDR3 reads CASSLRVGRDEQYF. Written as DNA, the CDR3 is TGTGCCAGCAGTTTAAGAGTCGGGAGGGACGAGCAGTACTTC. The rearrangement uses TRBV28 and TRBJ2-7, with TRBD2 matching over 8 bases. Germline CDR1 reads MDHEN; CDR2 reads SYDVKM. Trimming at V came to 2 bases and at J to 5 bases, leaving 5 bases not matched to a gene. There are 14 residues in the CDR3.

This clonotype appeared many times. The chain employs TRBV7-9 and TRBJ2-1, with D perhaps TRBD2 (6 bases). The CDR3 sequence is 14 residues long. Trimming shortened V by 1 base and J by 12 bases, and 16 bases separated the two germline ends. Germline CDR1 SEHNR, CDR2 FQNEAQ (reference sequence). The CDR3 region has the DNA TGTGCCAGCAGCTTAGTGGGTTTGCGGGAAGTGCAGTTCTTC. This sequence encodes CASSLVGLREVQFF.

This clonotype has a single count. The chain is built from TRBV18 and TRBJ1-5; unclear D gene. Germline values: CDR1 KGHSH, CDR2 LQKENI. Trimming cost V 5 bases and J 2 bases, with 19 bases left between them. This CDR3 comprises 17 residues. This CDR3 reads CASSSSFTEGGNQPQHF. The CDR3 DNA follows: TGTGCCAGCTCATCTTCATTTACAGAGGGAGGCAATCAGCCCCAGCATTTT.

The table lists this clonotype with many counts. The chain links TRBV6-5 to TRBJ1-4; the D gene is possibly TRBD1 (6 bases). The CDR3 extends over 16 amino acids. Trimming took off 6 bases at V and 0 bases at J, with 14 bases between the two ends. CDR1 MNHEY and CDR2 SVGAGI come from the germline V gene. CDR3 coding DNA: TGTGCCAGCAGAACTGGGACATCAACAACTAATGAAAAACTGTTTTTT. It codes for CASRTGTSTTNEKLFF.

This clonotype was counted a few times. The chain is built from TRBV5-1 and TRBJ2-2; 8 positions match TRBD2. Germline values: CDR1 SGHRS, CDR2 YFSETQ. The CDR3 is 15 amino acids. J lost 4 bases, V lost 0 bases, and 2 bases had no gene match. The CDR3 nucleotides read TGCGCCAGCAGCTTGGATGCGGGAGGCACCGGGGAGCTGTTTTTT. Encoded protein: CASSLDAGGTGELFF.

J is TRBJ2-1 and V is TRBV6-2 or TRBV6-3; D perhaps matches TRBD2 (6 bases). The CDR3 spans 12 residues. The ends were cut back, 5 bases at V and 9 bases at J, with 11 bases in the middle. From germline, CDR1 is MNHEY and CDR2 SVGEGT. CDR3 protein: CASSDMGGEQFF. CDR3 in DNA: TGTGCCAGCAGTGATATGGGGGGTGAGCAGTTCTTC.

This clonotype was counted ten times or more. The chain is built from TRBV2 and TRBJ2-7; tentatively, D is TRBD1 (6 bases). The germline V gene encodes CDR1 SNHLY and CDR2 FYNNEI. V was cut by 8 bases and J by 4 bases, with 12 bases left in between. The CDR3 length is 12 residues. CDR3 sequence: CASGGSRYEQYF. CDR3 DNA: TGTGCCAGCGGGGGCAGTAGGTACGAGCAGTACTTC. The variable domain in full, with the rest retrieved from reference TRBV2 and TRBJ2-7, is EPEVTQTPSHQVTQMGQEVILRCVPISNHLYFYWYRQILGQKVEFLVSFYNNEISEKSEIFDDQFSVERPDGSNFTLKIRSTKLEDSAMYFCASGGSRYEQYFGPGTRLTVT.

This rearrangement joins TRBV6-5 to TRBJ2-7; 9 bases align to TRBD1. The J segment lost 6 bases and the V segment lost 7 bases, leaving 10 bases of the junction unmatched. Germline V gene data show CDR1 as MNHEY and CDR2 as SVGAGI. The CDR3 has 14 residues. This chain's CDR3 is CASIDRDRVAEQYF. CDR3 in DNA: TGTGCCAGCATCGACCGGGACAGGGTCGCCGAGCAGTACTTC.

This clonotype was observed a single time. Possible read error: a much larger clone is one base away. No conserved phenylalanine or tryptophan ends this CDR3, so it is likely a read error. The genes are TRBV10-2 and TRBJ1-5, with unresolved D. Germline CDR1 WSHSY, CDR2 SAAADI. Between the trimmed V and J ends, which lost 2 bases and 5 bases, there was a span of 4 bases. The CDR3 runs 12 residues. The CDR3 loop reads CASSEVDQPQHL. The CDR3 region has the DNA TGCGCCAGCAGTGAGGTGGATCAGCCCCAGCATCTT.

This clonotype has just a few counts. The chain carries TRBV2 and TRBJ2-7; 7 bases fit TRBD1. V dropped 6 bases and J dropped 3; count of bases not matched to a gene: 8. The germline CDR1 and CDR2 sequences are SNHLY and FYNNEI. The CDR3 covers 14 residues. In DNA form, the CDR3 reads TGTGCCAGCAGGATGCCGGGACAGCTCTACGAGCAGTACTTC. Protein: CASRMPGQLYEQYF. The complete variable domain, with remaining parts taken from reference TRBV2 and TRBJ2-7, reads EPEVTQTPSHQVTQMGQEVILRCVPISNHLYFYWYRQILGQKVEFLVSFYNNEISEKSEIFDDQFSVERPDGSNFTLKIRSTKLEDSAMYFCASRMPGQLYEQYFGPGTRLTVT.

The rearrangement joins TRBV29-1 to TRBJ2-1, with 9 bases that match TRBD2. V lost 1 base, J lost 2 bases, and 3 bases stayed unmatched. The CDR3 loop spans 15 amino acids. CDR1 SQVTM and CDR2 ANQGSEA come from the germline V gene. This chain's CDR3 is CSVEGREGAYNEQFF. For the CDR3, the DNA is TGCAGCGTTGAAGGGCGGGAGGGGGCCTACAATGAGCAGTTCTTC.

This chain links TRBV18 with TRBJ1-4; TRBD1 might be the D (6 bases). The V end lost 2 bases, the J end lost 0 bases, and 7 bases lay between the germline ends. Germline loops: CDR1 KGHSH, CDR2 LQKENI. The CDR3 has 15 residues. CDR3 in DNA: TGTGCCAGCTCACCAGAGGGGGCAACTAATGAAAAACTGTTTTTT. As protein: CASSPEGATNEKLFF.

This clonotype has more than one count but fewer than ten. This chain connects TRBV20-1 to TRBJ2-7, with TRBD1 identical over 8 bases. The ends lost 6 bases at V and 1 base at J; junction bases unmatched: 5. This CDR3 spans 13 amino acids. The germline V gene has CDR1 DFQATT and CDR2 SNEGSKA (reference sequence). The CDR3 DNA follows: TGCAGTGCGACGGACAGGGAGTCCTACGAGCAGTACTTC. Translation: CSATDRESYEQYF.

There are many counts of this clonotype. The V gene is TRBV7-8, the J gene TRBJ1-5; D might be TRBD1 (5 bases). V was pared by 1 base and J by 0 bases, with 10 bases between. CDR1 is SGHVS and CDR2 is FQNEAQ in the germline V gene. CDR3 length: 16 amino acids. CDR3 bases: TGTGCCAGCAGCTTAGGGGACGGCTATAGCAATCAGCCCCAGCATTTT. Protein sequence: CASSLGDGYSNQPQHF.

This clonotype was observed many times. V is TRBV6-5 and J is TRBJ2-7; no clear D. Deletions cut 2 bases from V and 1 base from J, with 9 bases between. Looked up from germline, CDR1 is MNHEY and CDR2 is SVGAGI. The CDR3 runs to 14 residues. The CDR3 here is CASSYTEGSYEQYF. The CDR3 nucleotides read TGTGCCAGCAGTTACACGGAAGGGTCCTACGAGCAGTACTTC.

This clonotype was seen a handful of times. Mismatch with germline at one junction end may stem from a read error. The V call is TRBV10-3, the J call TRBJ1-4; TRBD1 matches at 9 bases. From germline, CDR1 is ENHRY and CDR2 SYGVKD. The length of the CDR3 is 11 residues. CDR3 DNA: TGTGCCATCAGTGGAGGCCGGGACAGGGTCTTC. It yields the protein CAISGGRDRVF.

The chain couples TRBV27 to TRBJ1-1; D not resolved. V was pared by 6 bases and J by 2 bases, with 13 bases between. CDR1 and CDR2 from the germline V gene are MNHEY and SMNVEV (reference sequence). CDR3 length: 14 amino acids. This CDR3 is CASSPSPANTEAFF. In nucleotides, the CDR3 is TGTGCCAGCAGCCCCAGTCCAGCAAACACTGAAGCTTTCTTT.

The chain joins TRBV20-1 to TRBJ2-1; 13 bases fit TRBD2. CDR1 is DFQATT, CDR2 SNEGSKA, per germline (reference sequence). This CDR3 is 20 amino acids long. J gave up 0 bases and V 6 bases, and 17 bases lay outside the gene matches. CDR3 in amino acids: CSAWDRTGTSGILSYNEQFF. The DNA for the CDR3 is TGCAGTGCCTGGGACAGAACCGGGACTAGCGGGATCCTCTCCTACAATGAGCAGTTCTTC.

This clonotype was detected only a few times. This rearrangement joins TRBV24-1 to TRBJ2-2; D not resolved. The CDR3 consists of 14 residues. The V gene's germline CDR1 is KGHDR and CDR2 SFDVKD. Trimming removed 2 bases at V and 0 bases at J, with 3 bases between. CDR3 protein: CATSDYANTGELFF. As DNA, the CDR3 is TGTGCCACCAGTGATTATGCGAACACCGGGGAGCTGTTTTTT.

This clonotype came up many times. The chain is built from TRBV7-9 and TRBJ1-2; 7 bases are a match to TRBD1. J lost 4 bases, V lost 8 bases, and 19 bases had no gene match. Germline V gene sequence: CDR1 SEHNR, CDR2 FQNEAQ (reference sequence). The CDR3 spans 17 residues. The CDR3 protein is CASSPDLYRDSIYGYTF. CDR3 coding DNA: TGTGCCAGCTCCCCTGATTTGTACCGGGACAGCATCTATGGCTACACCTTC.

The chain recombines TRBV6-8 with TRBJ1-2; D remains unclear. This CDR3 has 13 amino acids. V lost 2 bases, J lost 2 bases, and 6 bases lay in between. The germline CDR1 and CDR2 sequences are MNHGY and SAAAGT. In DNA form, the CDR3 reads TGTGCCAGCAGTTACAAAGGGAACTATGGCTACACCTTC. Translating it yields CASSYKGNYGYTF.

CDR3 amino acids: CASSHPRARLASGDRYTDTQYF. CDR3 bases: TGCGCCAGCAGTCACCCTAGAGCGAGACTCGCTAGCGGGGACCGTTACACAGATACGCAGTATTTT. The chain links TRBV10-1 to TRBJ2-3; 9 bases are shared with TRBD2. Germline V gene lookup returns CDR1 WNHNN and CDR2 SYGVQD (reference sequence). CDR3 size: 22 residues. Trimming took 5 bases from V and 2 from J; bases not matched to a gene: 26.

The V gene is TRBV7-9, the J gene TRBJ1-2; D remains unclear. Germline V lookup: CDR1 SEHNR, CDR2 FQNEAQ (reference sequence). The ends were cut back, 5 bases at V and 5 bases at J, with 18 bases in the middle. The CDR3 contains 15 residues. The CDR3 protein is CASSTPGTLPYGYTF. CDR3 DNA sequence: TGTGCCAGCAGCACACCGGGTACGCTCCCTTATGGCTACACCTTC.

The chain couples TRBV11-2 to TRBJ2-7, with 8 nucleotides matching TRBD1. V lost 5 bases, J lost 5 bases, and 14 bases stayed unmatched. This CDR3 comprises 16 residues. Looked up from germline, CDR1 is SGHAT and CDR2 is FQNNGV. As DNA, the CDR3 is TGTGCCAGCAGCAATTGGTTCCGTCAGGGGGCCCACGAGCAGTACTTC. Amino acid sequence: CASSNWFRQGAHEQYF.

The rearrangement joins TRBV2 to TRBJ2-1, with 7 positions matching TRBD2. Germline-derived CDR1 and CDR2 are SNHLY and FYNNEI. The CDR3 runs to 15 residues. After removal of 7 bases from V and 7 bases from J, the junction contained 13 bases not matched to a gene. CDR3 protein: CASTSSGDLNNEQFF. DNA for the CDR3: TGTGCCAGCACCTCGAGCGGGGATTTAAATAATGAGCAGTTCTTC.